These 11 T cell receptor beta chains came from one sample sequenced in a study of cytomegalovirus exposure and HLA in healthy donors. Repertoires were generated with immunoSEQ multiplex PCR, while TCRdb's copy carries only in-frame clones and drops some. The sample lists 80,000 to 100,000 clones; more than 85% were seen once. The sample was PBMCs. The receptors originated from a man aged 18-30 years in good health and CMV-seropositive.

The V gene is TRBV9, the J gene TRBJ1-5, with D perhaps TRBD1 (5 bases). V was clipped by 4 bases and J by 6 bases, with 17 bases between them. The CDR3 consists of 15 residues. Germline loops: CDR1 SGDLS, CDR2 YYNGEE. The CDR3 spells CASSLEGLQGQPQHF. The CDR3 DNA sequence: TGTGCCAGCAGCCTAGAGGGCCTCCAGGGTCAGCCCCAGCATTTT.

CDR3 sequence reads: CASSAFRDRVYNEQFF. CDR3 sequence (DNA): TGTGCCAGCAGTGCATTCCGGGACAGGGTCTACAATGAGCAGTTCTTC. The chain has TRBV6-1 and TRBJ2-1, with 9 bases identical to TRBD1. In germline, CDR1 is MNHNS, CDR2 SASEGT. The length of the CDR3 is 16 residues. V lost 4 bases to trimming and J lost 3 bases; unmatched junction nucleotides: 7.

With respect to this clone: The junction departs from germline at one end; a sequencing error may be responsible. CDR3: CASSVTSGKADTQYF. The CDR3 nucleotides read TGTGCCAGCAGCGTAACTAGCGGGAAGGCTGATACGCAGTATTTT. This rearrangement joins TRBV7-3 to TRBJ2-3; 10 bases agree with TRBD2. CDR1 and CDR2 (germline): SGHTA, FQGTGA. CDR3 length: 15 amino acids.

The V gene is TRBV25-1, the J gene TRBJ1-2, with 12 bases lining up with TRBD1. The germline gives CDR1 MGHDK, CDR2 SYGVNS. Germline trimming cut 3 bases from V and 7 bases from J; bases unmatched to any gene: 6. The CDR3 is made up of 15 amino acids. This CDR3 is CASSDHGTGGFGYTF. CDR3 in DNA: TGTGCCAGCAGTGATCATGGGACAGGGGGCTTTGGCTACACCTTC.

The CDR3 nucleotides read TGTGCCAGCAGTTTCGTGGGCGATAGATACGAGCAGTACTTC. It yields the protein CASSFVGDRYEQYF. The chain has TRBV28 and TRBJ2-7; D unclear. Per germline, CDR1 MDHEN and CDR2 SYDVKM. The V end was cut by 3 bases, the J end by 4 bases, with 13 bases between. This CDR3 has 14 amino acids.

The CDR3 protein is CAGAGDNQPQHF. CDR3 DNA sequence: TGTGCCGGAGCGGGAGACAATCAGCCCCAGCATTTT. The chain links TRBV28 to TRBJ1-5, with D unclear. The CDR3 contains 12 residues. Trimming took 11 bases from V and 3 from J, leaving 11 bases between them. CDR1 and CDR2 (germline): MDHEN, SYDVKM.

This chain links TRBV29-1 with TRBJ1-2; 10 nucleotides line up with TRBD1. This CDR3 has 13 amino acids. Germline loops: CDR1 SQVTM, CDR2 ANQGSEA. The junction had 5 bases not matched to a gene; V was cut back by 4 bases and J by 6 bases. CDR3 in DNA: TGCAGCGTTGGAACGGGACAGGGGAATGGCTACACCTTC. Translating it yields CSVGTGQGNGYTF.

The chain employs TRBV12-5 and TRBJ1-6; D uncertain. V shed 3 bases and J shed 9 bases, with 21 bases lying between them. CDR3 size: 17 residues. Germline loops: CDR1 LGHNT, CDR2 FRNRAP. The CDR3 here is CASGFLTAVIDASPLHF. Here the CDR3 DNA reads TGTGCTAGTGGTTTCCTAACAGCGGTAATCGATGCTTCACCCCTCCACTTT. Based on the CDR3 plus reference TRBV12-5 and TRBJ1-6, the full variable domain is DARVTQTPRHKVTEMGQEVTMRCQPILGHNTVFWYRQTMMQGLELLAYFRNRAPLDDSGMPKDRFSAEMPDATLATLKIQPSEPRDSAVYFCASGFLTAVIDASPLHFGNGTRLTVT.

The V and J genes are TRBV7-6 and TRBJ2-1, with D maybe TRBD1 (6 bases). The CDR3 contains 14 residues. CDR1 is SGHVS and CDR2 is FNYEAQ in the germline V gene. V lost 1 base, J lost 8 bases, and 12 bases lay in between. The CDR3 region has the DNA TGTGCCAGCAGCTTAGGTCAGGGGATGGATGAGCAGTTCTTC. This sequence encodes CASSLGQGMDEQFF.

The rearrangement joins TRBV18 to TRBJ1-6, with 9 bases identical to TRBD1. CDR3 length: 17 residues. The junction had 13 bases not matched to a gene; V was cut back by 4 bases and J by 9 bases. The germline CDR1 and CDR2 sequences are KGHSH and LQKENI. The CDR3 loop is CASSRSTDRDRVSPLHF. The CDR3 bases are TGTGCCAGCTCACGAAGTACGGACCGGGACAGGGTTTCACCCCTCCACTTT.

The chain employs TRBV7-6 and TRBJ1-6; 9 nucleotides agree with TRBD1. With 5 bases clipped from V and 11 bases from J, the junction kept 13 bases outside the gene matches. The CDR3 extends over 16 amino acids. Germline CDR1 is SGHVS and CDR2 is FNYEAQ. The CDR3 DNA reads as TGTGCCAGCAGCCGTTCGCCGACAGGGGGAGGAGCACCCCTCCACTTT. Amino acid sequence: CASSRSPTGGGAPLHF.